The 28 T cell receptor beta chains below were found in one sample sequenced in a study of control samples from healthy donors and cancer patients. Sequenced by immunoSEQ multiplex PCR; TCRdb stores in-frame clones only, minus some. The sample shows approximately 180,000 clones, 75% to 95% of them seen only once. Source material: blood. These receptors all stem from a woman aged 40-49 years in good health.

In its sample, this clone was seen a few times. J is TRBJ1-1 and V is TRBV2; D remains ambiguous. The V and J ends lost 9 bases and 11 bases respectively, with 13 bases between them. The V gene's germline CDR1 is SNHLY and CDR2 FYNNEI. The CDR3 totals 10 residues. The CDR3 sequence is CASDSAKAFF. CDR3 in DNA: TGTGCCAGTGACTCGGCAAAGGCTTTCTTT. Looking up the rest from reference TRBV2 and TRBJ1-1 gives the full variable domain: EPEVTQTPSHQVTQMGQEVILRCVPISNHLYFYWYRQILGQKVEFLVSFYNNEISEKSEIFDDQFSVERPDGSNFTLKIRSTKLEDSAMYFCASDSAKAFFGQGTRLTVV.

This clone was detected once. The chain couples TRBV9 to TRBJ2-7; no firm D call. V shed 0 bases and J shed 3 bases, with 19 bases lying between them. Germline V gene data show CDR1 as SGDLS and CDR2 as YYNGEE. CDR3 size: 17 residues. The CDR3 reads CASSVGVDTGPSYEQYF. CDR3 in DNA: TGTGCCAGCAGCGTAGGGGTCGATACCGGGCCGAGCTACGAGCAGTACTTC.

V usage is TRBV7-2 and J usage is TRBJ1-4; no clear D gene. V was trimmed by 3 bases and J by 3 bases, leaving 11 bases between them. This CDR3 region has 15 residues. CDR1 SGHTA and CDR2 FQGNSA come from the germline V gene. Here the CDR3 reads CASSLDGWSNEKLFF. DNA of the CDR3: TGTGCCAGCAGCTTGGATGGTTGGTCTAATGAAAAACTGTTTTTT.

This clone appeared a single time. The genes are TRBV27 and TRBJ2-1; D could derive from TRBD1 or TRBD2 (5 bases each). Germline-derived CDR1 and CDR2 are MNHEY and SMNVEV (reference sequence). The ends were cut back, 4 bases at V and 4 bases at J, with 8 bases in the middle. This CDR3 region has 13 residues. Written as DNA, the CDR3 is TGTGCCAGCAGTTGGGACGGATACAATGAGCAGTTCTTC. Translation gives CASSWDGYNEQFF.

The rearrangement joins TRBV19 to TRBJ2-5, with D possibly matching TRBD2 (5 bases). CDR3 length: 14 residues. Germline V gene data show CDR1 as LNHDA and CDR2 as SQIVND (reference sequence). V lost 6 bases and J 0 bases, leaving 11 bases between the germline ends. For the CDR3, the DNA is TGTGCCAGTAGACTCTCGGACTACCAAGAGACCCAGTACTTC. This codes for CASRLSDYQETQYF.

The rearrangement uses TRBV5-4 and TRBJ1-5; 7 nucleotides match TRBD1. Germline-derived CDR1 and CDR2 are SGHNT and YYREEE (reference sequence). The junction had 5 bases not matched to a gene; V was cut back by 2 bases and J by 0 bases. The CDR3 is made up of 16 amino acids. CDR3 coding DNA: TGTGCCAGCAGCTTCGGGGGACAGAATAGCAATCAGCCCCAGCATTTT. Protein: CASSFGGQNSNQPQHF.

The chain carries TRBV5-6 and TRBJ2-5; the D gene could be TRBD1 or TRBD2 (5 bases each). V gave up 5 bases and J gave up 5 bases, with 22 bases separating them. The CDR3 runs to 16 residues. Germline V lookup: CDR1 SGHDT, CDR2 YYEEEE. The CDR3 nucleotides are TGTGCCAGCAGACAACGGGACGGGGAAGCGTGGGAGACCCAGTACTTC. Its translation: CASRQRDGEAWETQYF. Full variable domain (rest looked up from reference TRBV5-6 and TRBJ2-5): DAGVTQSPTHLIKTRGQQVTLRCSPKSGHDTVSWYQQALGQGPQFIFQYYEEEERQRGNFPDRFSGHQFPNYSSELNVNALLLGDSALYLCASRQRDGEAWETQYFGPGTRLLVL.

This clone came up many times. The chain recombines TRBV5-8 with TRBJ1-3, with D unresolved. V shed 5 bases and J shed 6 bases, with 9 bases lying between them. Germline loops: CDR1 SGHTS, CDR2 YDEGEE. The CDR3 runs to 12 residues. DNA for the CDR3: TGTGCCAGCAGTCCAGCTATAAACACCATATATTTT. Its translation is CASSPAINTIYF.

J is TRBJ1-5 and V is TRBV11-2, with D possibly TRBD1 on 5 matching bases. The CDR3 covers 19 residues. CDR1 is SGHAT, CDR2 FQNNGV, per germline. Deletions cut 2 bases from V and 3 bases from J, with 23 bases between. Here the CDR3 reads CASSLRSGGGTLVNQPQHF. For the CDR3, the DNA is TGTGCCAGCAGCTTAAGATCGGGTGGAGGGACTCTTGTCAATCAGCCCCAGCATTTT.

This chain connects TRBV5-1 to TRBJ1-3; the match to TRBD1 covers 7 bases. The CDR3 is made up of 14 amino acids. Germline lookup yields CDR1 SGHRS and CDR2 YFSETQ. With 4 bases clipped from V and 5 bases from J, the junction kept 6 bases outside the gene matches. The CDR3 loop is CASSPGTVRNTIYF. The CDR3 DNA is TGCGCCAGCAGCCCAGGGACAGTTAGAAACACCATATATTTT.

The rearrangement links TRBV5-1 to TRBJ2-5; 15 bases match TRBD2. The CDR3 extends over 18 amino acids. Germline loops: CDR1 SGHRS, CDR2 YFSETQ. Trimming took 7 bases from V and 3 from J; bases not matched to a gene: 13. This CDR3 is CASSPSGTSGGPEETQYF. The CDR3 coding sequence is TGCGCCAGCTCCCCTTCCGGGACTAGCGGGGGGCCGGAAGAGACCCAGTACTTC.

For the CDR3, the DNA is TGCGCCAGCAGCAACCGGACTAGCGGGGTGGCAGATACGCAGTATTTT. It encodes CASSNRTSGVADTQYF. The genes are TRBV5-1 and TRBJ2-3, with 12 nucleotides matching TRBD2. V was pared by 4 bases and J by 4 bases, with 7 bases of the junction left unmatched. This CDR3 comprises 16 residues. CDR1 is SGHRS and CDR2 is YFSETQ in the germline V gene.

This clone was counted only a few times. The gene calls are TRBV13 and TRBJ1-2; weak D call: TRBD1 (5 bases). The germline V gene encodes CDR1 PRHDT and CDR2 FYEKMQ (reference sequence). The V end was cut by 5 bases, the J end by 6 bases, with 19 bases between. This CDR3 region has 15 residues. Here the CDR3 DNA reads TGTGCCAGCAGCCCTCGGGACGGGATGAGGGATGGCTACACCTTC. It specifies CASSPRDGMRDGYTF.

This clone is a singleton in its sample. The chain recombines TRBV6-5 with TRBJ2-1; D remains ambiguous. Germline values: CDR1 MNHEY, CDR2 SVGAGI. The CDR3 sequence is 14 residues long. V lost 6 bases and J 0 bases, leaving 9 bases between the germline ends. CDR3 nucleotides: TGTGCCAGCAGCCCGACCTACTCCTACAATGAGCAGTTCTTC. Translation: CASSPTYSYNEQFF.

The chain combines TRBV4-1 with TRBJ1-3; D not resolved. The CDR3 extends over 14 amino acids. Germline CDR1 MGHRA, CDR2 YSYEKL. V lost 6 bases and J lost 0, with 9 bases in between. CDR3 amino acids: CASRTLFSGNTIYF. Here the CDR3 DNA reads TGCGCCAGCAGAACCCTGTTCTCTGGAAACACCATATATTTT.

The J gene is TRBJ2-7, the V gene TRBV19; 7 bases align to TRBD2. Germline-derived CDR1 and CDR2 are LNHDA and SQIVND (reference sequence). The CDR3 runs to 14 residues. Trimming removed 3 bases from V and 4 bases from J; junction bases left unmatched: 6. The CDR3 region has the DNA TGTGCCAGTAGTATTTCACTAGCGACATACGAGCAGTACTTC. Translation: CASSISLATYEQYF.

The chain joins TRBV6-5 to TRBJ2-7, with D hard to call. This CDR3 region has 13 residues. The ends were cut back, 6 bases at V and 1 base at J, with 10 bases in the middle. CDR1 and CDR2 (germline): MNHEY, SVGAGI. The CDR3 here is CASRGRLSYEQYF. DNA for the CDR3: TGTGCCAGCAGGGGAAGGCTATCCTACGAGCAGTACTTC.

The genes are TRBV13 and TRBJ2-7, with D possibly called TRBD1 or TRBD2 (6 bases each). The germline V gene has CDR1 PRHDT and CDR2 FYEKMQ (reference sequence). The germline V and J ends were trimmed by 5 bases and 5 bases, with 16 bases remaining between them. The CDR3 is 14 residues long. In DNA form, the CDR3 reads TGTGCCAGCAGCGCCATTTCGGGGGCGGACGAGCAGTACTTC. It yields the protein CASSAISGADEQYF.

The V call is TRBV27, the J call TRBJ1-6; D is perhaps TRBD1 (5 bases). CDR3 length: 17 residues. Per the germline V gene, CDR1 is MNHEY and CDR2 is SMNVEV (reference sequence). V was trimmed by 2 bases and J by 7 bases, leaving 18 bases between them. The CDR3 DNA reads as TGTGCCAGCAGTTTACGGCCGGCGGGGCGGGCAAATTCACCCCTCCACTTT. It translates to CASSLRPAGRANSPLHF.

J is TRBJ2-1 and V is TRBV5-1, with D perhaps TRBD1 or TRBD2 (7 bases each). Trimming removed 7 bases at V and 2 bases at J, with 13 bases between. Germline CDR1 SGHRS, CDR2 YFSETQ. The CDR3 runs to 14 residues. Written as DNA, the CDR3 is TGCGCCAGCTCTCAGGGGGGGACCTACAATGAGCAGTTCTTC. This encodes CASSQGGTYNEQFF. Looking up the rest from reference TRBV5-1 and TRBJ2-1 gives the full variable domain: KAGVTQTPRYLIKTRGQQVTLSCSPISGHRSVSWYQQTPGQGLQFLFEYFSETQRNKGNFPGRFSGRQFSNSRSEMNVSTLELGDSALYLCASSQGGTYNEQFFGPGTRLTVL.

This chain connects TRBV3-1 (or the pseudogene TRBV3-2) to TRBJ1-2; D is possibly TRBD1 (5 bases). The CDR3 is made up of 14 amino acids. The V end was cut by 1 base, the J end by 6 bases, with 12 bases between. Germline-derived CDR1 and CDR2 are LGHDT and YNNKEL (reference sequence). The CDR3 loop is CASSQGQTSNGYTF. CDR3 nucleotide sequence: TGTGCCAGCAGCCAAGGACAGACGAGCAATGGCTACACCTTC.

This chain links TRBV5-6 with TRBJ2-3; D is perhaps TRBD1 or TRBD2 (5 bases each). The germline V and J ends were trimmed by 0 bases and 8 bases, with 13 bases remaining between them. Germline V lookup: CDR1 SGHDT, CDR2 YYEEEE. This CDR3 is built from 14 residues. As DNA, the CDR3 is TGTGCCAGCAGCTTGGTCGGGACCGCCTCTACGCAGTATTTT. Translating it yields CASSLVGTASTQYF.

V usage is TRBV7-2 and J usage is TRBJ2-7, with D maybe TRBD1 (6 bases). Germline V gene sequence: CDR1 SGHTA, CDR2 FQGNSA. Deletions cut 5 bases from V and 4 bases from J, with 18 bases between. The CDR3 sequence is 15 residues long. The DNA of the CDR3 is TGTGCCAGCAGCACTAGAGGACAGTTAGGGTACGAGCAGTACTTC. This sequence encodes CASSTRGQLGYEQYF.

The J gene is TRBJ2-1, the V gene TRBV7-2, with 9 nucleotides matching TRBD2. Germline trimming cut 5 bases from V and 9 bases from J; bases unmatched to any gene: 5. The CDR3 extends over 13 amino acids. Per the germline V gene, CDR1 is SGHTA and CDR2 is FQGNSA. Here the CDR3 DNA reads TGTGCCAGCAGCAAGGGGACTAGCAGTGAGCAGTTCTTC. This sequence encodes CASSKGTSSEQFF. Using reference TRBV7-2 and TRBJ2-1 for the parts outside the CDR3, the full variable domain is GAGVSQSPSNKVTEKGKDVELRCDPISGHTALYWYRQSLGQGLEFLIYFQGNSAPDKSGLPSDRFSAERTGGSVSTLTIQRTQQEDSAVYLCASSKGTSSEQFFGPGTRLTVL.

This chain joins TRBV5-6 and TRBJ1-1, with no clear D. Trimming shortened V by 0 bases and J by 8 bases, and 8 bases separated the two germline ends. There are 12 residues in the CDR3. Germline V gives CDR1 SGHDT, CDR2 YYEEEE. The CDR3 DNA is TGTGCCAGCAGCTTGGATTCCGTAGAAGCTTTCTTT. Translating it yields CASSLDSVEAFF.

The rearrangement joins TRBV9 to TRBJ1-2, with D possibly being TRBD1 (5 bases). The CDR3 sequence is 13 residues long. V lost 3 bases to trimming and J lost 2 bases, with 8 bases between them. Germline CDR1 and CDR2: SGDLS and YYNGEE. The CDR3 sequence: CASSGQLNYGYTF. CDR3 nucleotides: TGTGCCAGCAGCGGACAGTTAAACTATGGCTACACCTTC.

This clone was seen only once. This CDR3 reads CASSARQGTSDGYTF. CDR3 nucleotide sequence: TGCGCCAGCAGCGCCAGACAGGGGACCTCTGATGGCTACACCTTC. The chain employs TRBV5-1 and TRBJ1-2, with TRBD1 identical over 8 bases. Germline V gene data show CDR1 as SGHRS and CDR2 as YFSETQ. The V gene end was trimmed by 4 bases and the J gene end by 6 bases; junction bases not matched to a gene: 11. The CDR3 spans 15 residues.

In this sample, this clone turned up once. The CDR3 protein is CASSGPGLETGELFF. Written as DNA, the CDR3 is TGCGCCAGCAGTGGTCCAGGGCTGGAGACCGGGGAGCTGTTTTTT. The chain has TRBV10-1 and TRBJ2-2; D perhaps matches TRBD1 (5 bases). Germline-derived CDR1 and CDR2 are WNHNN and SYGVQD (reference sequence). The V end was cut by 4 bases, the J end by 5 bases, with 14 bases between. The CDR3 loop spans 15 amino acids.